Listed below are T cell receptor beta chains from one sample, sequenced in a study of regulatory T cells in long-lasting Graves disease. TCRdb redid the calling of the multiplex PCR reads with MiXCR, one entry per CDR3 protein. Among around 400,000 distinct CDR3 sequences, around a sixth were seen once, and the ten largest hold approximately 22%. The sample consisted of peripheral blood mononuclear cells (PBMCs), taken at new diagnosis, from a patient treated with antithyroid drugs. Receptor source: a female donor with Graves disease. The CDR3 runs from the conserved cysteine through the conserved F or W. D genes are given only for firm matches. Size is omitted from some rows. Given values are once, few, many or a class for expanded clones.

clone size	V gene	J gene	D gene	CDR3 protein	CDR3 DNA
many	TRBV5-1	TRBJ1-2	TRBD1	CASSLGQGTYGYTF	TGCGCCAGCAGCTTGGGACAGGGGACCTATGGCTACACCTTC
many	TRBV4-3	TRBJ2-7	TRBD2	CASSQEIPGLAVYEQYF	TGCGCCAGCAGCCAAGAAATTCCGGGACTAGCGGTCTACGAGCAGTACTTC
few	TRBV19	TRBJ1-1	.	CASSSGLEAFF	TGTGCCAGTAGTTCTGGGCTAGAAGCTTTCTTT
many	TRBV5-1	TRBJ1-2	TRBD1	CASSEPGTGANYGYTF	TGCGCCAGCAGCGAGCCTGGGACAGGAGCTAACTATGGCTACACCTTC
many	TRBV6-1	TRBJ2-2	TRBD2	CASRRVAGGPSGELFF	TGTGCCAGCAGGAGAGTAGCGGGAGGGCCCTCCGGGGAGCTGTTTTTT
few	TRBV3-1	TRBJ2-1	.	CASSPRASESSYNEQFF	TGTGCCAGCAGCCCCAGGGCTAGCGAGAGCTCCTACAATGAGCAGTTCTTC
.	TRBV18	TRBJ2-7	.	CASSPKVSGHSYEQYF	TGTGCCAGCTCACCAAAAGTAAGCGGGCACTCCTACGAGCAGTACTTC
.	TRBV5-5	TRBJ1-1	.	CASSLVRETEAFF	TGTGCCAGCAGCTTGGTCAGAGAAACTGAAGCTTTCTTT
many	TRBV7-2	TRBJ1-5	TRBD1	CASSLRGQGNQPQHF	TGTGCCAGCAGCTTAAGGGGACAGGGGAACCAGCCCCAGCATTTT
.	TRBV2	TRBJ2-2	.	CASTPGASRTGELFF	TGTGCCAGCACTCCGGGGGCTAGTCGTACCGGGGAGCTGTTTTTT
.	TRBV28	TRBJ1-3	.	CASSTDVSSGNTIYF	TGTGCCAGCAGTACGGACGTAAGCTCTGGAAACACCATATATTTT
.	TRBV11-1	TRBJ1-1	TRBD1	CASSLGQGFAEAFF	TGTGCCAGCAGCCTGGGACAGGGTTTCGCTGAAGCTTTCTTT
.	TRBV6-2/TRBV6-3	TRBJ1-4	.	CARGAEEKLFF	TGTGCCAGGGGGGCGGAAGAAAAACTGTTTTTT
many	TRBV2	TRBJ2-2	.	CASHKLTGELFF	TGTGCCAGCCATAAGCTGACCGGGGAGCTGTTTTTT
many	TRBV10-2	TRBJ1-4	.	CASSEWEGLGGEKLFF	TGCGCCAGCAGTGAGTGGGAGGGCCTCGGAGGAGAAAAACTGTTTTTT
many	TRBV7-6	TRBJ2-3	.	CASSLGGTSLSTDTQYF	TGTGCCAGCAGCTTAGGCGGTACTTCCCTTAGCACAGATACGCAGTATTTT
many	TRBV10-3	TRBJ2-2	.	CAITASRNTGELFF	TGTGCCATCACCGCCAGCAGAAACACCGGGGAGCTGTTTTTT
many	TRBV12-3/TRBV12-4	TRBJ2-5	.	CASSFQAPETQYF	TGTGCCAGCAGTTTCCAGGCCCCAGAGACCCAGTACTTC
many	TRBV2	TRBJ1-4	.	CASSEAIGTVEKLFF	TGTGCCAGCAGTGAAGCTATTGGAACAGTCGAAAAACTGTTTTTT
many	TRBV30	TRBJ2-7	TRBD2	CAWSVLGGTSDEQYF	TGTGCCTGGAGTGTATTGGGGGGGACCTCGGACGAGCAGTACTTC
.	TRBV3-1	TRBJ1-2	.	CASSQDSGSNGGYTF	TGTGCCAGCAGCCAAGATTCGGGCAGTAACGGTGGCTACACCTTC
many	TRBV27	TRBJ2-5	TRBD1	CASSLWDRRETQYF	TGTGCCAGCAGTTTATGGGACAGGAGGGAGACCCAGTACTTC
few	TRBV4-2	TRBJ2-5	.	CASSQESEETQYF	TGTGCCAGCAGCCAAGAAAGTGAGGAGACCCAGTACTTC